This TCR beta chain was identified in a study of blood T cells in healthy people across ages. Points from the study as a whole: Higher diversity, along with more naive CD4+ cells, distinguished long-lived donors from aged donors. Diversity of TCR beta per million T cells declined in a roughly linear way with age. Donor CMV status, an unknown factor, possibly confounded changes in expanded clonotypes.

The donors, all healthy, were Caucasians living in Russia, aged about 6 to 90. With 6 bases clipped from V and 5 bases from J, the junction kept 7 bases outside the gene matches. Germline V gives CDR1 MNHEY, CDR2 SVGAGI. The CDR3 extends over 14 amino acids. Of note for this clonotype: Its cognate antigen is unknown.

Through a sample-barcoded 5' primer and a J-beta primer mix, a second PCR was run for roughly 6 to 12 cycles. One entry per CDR3 protein, called by TCRdb with MiXCR from the 5' RACE reads. Among about 1.6 million distinct CDR3 sequences listed, roughly a third were seen once. This TCR was sampled from a woman aged 25 to 39 in good health. Material: blood. The J gene is TRBJ1-5, the V gene TRBV6-5; the match to TRBD1 covers 7 bases. The CDR3 DNA reads as TGTGCCAGCAGAATCGGACAGGCGCATCAGCCCCAGCATTTT. Encoded protein: CASRIGQAHQPQHF.